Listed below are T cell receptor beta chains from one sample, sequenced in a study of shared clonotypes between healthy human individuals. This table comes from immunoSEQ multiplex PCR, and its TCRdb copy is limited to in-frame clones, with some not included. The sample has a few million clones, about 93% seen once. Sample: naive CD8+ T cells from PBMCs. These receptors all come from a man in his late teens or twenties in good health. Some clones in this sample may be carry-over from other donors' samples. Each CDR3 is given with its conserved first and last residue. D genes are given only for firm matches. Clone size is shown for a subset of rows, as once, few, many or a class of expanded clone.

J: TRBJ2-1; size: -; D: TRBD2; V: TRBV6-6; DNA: TGTGCCAGCACCGAGCGGGAGCATGACAATGAGCAGTTCTTC; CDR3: CASTEREHDNEQFF
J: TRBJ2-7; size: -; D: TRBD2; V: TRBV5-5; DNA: TGTGCCAGCAGCTTTAGCGGGGACGGCCAGCAGTACTTC; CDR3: CASSFSGDGQQYF
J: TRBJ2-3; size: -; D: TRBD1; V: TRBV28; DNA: TGTGCCAGCAGCAGACAGGGGAGCACAGATACGCAGTATTTT; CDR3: CASSRQGSTDTQYF
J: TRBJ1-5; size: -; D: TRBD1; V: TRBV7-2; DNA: TGTGCCAGCAGCTTAGACAGGGGAATCAATCAGCCCCAGCATTTT; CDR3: CASSLDRGINQPQHF
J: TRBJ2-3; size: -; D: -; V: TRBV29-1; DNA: TGCAGCGTTGATACTGGGTTGGGCACAGATACGCAGTATTTT; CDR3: CSVDTGLGTDTQYF
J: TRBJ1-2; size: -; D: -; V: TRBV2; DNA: TGTGCCGGCAGCTCAATAGAGACGGAACCTAACTATGGCTACACCTTC; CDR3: CAGSSIETEPNYGYTF
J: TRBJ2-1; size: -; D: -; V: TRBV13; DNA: TGTGCCAGCAGCTTAGGATGGGAGGACCCCTACAATGAGCAGTTCTTC; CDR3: CASSLGWEDPYNEQFF
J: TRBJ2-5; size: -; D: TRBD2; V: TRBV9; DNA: TGTGCCAGCAGCCCCGAGAGCGGCGGGAGTCTTCGAGAGACCCAGTACTTC; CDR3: CASSPESGGSLRETQYF
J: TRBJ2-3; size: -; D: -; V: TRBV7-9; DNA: TGTGCCAGCAGATCGGAGACGGCCACAGATACGCAGTATTTT; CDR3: CASRSETATDTQYF
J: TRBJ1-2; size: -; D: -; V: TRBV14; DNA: TGTGCCAGCAGCCAAAAGCGGGGTGTCTATGGCTACACCTTC; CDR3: CASSQKRGVYGYTF
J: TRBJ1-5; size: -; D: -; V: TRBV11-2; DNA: TGTGCCAGCAGCTTAGCTGCGGGAAGGCCCCAGCATTTT; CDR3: CASSLAAGRPQHF
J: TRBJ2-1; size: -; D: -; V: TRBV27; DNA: TGTGCCAGCAGTTTAACTGGGACTCTATACAATGAGCAGTTCTTC; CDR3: CASSLTGTLYNEQFF
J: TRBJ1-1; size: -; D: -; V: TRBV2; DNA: TGTGCCAGCAGAGACGGACAGTTGAACACTGAAGCTTTCTTT; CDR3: CASRDGQLNTEAFF
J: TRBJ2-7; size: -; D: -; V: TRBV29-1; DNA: TGCAGCGTTGAGACAATTTTCAACGAGCAGTACTTC; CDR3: CSVETIFNEQYF
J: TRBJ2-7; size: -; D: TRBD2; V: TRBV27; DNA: TGTGCCAGCAGTTCCGACCTAGCGGGCTACGAGCAGTACTTC; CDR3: CASSSDLAGYEQYF
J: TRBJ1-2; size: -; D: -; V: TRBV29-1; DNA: TGCAGCGTTGTGCATGCAGCGGGAGGCTACACCTTC; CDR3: CSVVHAAGGYTF
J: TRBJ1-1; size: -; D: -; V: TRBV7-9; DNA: TGTGCCAGCAGCTTAGGGCTGTCCGGACAGATAAACACTGAAGCTTTCTTT; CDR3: CASSLGLSGQINTEAFF
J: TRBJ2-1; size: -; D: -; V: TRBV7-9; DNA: TGTGCCAGCAGCTTATTAGCAGTCGGTGAGCAGTTCTTC; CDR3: CASSLLAVGEQFF
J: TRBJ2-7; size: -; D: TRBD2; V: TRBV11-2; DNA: TGTGCCAGCACCCCGGGACTAGGAGACTACGAGCAGTACTTC; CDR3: CASTPGLGDYEQYF
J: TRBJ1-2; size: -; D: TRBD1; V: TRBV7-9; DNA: TGTGCCAGCAGCTTTGCACAGGGGGCGGGAGGCTACACCTTC; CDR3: CASSFAQGAGGYTF
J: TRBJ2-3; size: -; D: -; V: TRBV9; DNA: TGTGCCAGCAGCCCATCCAGACGGCCAAGCACAGATACGCAGTATTTT; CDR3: CASSPSRRPSTDTQYF
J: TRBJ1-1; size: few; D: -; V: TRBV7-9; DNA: TGTGCCAGCACCGGGTCGAGTGAAGCTTTCTTT; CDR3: CASTGSSEAFF
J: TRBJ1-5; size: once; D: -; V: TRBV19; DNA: TGTGCCAGTAGTAGCCCGGGTGGTGCAGGGAATCAGCCCCAGCATTTT; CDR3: CASSSPGGAGNQPQHF
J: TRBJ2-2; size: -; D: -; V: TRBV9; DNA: TGTGCCAGCAGCGTAGCGGGAGATAACACCGGGGAGCTGTTTTTT; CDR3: CASSVAGDNTGELFF
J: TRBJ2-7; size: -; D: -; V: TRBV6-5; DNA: TGTGCCAGCAGTTATATTGGGATAGGGACCTACGAGCAGTACTTC; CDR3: CASSYIGIGTYEQYF
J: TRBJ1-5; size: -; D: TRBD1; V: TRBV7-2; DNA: TGTGCCAGCAGCTCCGACAGGGGAAGATATAGCAATCAGCCCCAGCATTTT; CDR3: CASSSDRGRYSNQPQHF
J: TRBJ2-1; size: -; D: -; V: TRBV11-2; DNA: TGTGCCAGCAGCTTAGCTCCGACAGCCCCGGGACGTGAGCAGTTCTTC; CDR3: CASSLAPTAPGREQFF
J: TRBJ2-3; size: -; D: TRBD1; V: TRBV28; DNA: TGTGCCAGCAGTCCACCCTGGGACAGGTTAGGGGGAACAGATACGCAGTATTTT; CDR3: CASSPPWDRLGGTDTQYF
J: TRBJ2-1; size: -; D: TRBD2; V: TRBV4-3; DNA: TGCGCCAGCAGCCAATCTCAGGCGCGGGAGTTTTACAATGAGCAGTTCTTC; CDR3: CASSQSQAREFYNEQFF
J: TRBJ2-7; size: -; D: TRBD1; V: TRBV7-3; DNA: TGTGCCAGCAGCCTTGCTTTGACAGGGTACGGCGAGCAGTACTTC; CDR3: CASSLALTGYGEQYF
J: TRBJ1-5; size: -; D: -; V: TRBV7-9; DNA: TGTGCCAGCAGCCCCCGGGCCCCAAGTGGCAATCAGCCCCAGCATTTT; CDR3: CASSPRAPSGNQPQHF
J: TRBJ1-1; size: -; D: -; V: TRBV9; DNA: TGTGCCAGCAGCGTAGTGGGCACTTCGAACACTGAAGCTTTCTTT; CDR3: CASSVVGTSNTEAFF
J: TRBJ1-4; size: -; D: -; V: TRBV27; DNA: TGTGCCAGCAGTTTGAAACAGGGTGCTGAAAAACTGTTTTTT; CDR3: CASSLKQGAEKLFF
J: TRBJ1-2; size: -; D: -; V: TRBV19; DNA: TGTGCCAGTAGTACCAGGACCGCGGGGGCTCACTATGGCTACACCTTC; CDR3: CASSTRTAGAHYGYTF
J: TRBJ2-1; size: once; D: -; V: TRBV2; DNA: TGTGCCAGCAGTGATGGCTTTGAGCGGCGCTCCTACAATGAGCAGTTCTTC; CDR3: CASSDGFERRSYNEQFF
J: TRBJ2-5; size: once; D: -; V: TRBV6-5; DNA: TGTGCCAGCAGTTACTCGAGGTGGGGCCAAGAGACCCAGTACTTC; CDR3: CASSYSRWGQETQYF
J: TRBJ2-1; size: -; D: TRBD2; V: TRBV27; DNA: TGTGCCAGCAGTTCGACTAGAGGGACTATTGACAATGAGCAGTTCTTC; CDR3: CASSSTRGTIDNEQFF
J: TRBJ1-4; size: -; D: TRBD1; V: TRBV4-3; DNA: TGCGCCAGCAGCCATGATGCCTTTGCCGAGGGGGCGGCTATAGATGAAAAACTGTTTTTT; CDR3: CASSHDAFAEGAAIDEKLFF
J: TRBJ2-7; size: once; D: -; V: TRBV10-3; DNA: TGTGCCATCAGTGACTATTCCTACGAGCAGTACTTC; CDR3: CAISDYSYEQYF
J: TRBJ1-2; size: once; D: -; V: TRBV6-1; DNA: TGTGCCAGCAGTGAATTGGGGGATAGGGACGGCTACACCTTC; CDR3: CASSELGDRDGYTF
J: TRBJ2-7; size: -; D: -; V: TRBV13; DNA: TGTGCCAGCAGCACCCGGGGTACCTACGAGCAGTACTTC; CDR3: CASSTRGTYEQYF
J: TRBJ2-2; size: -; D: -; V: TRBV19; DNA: TGTGCCAGTAGTCCCGGCCTAGCGTTCACCGGGGAGCTGTTTTTT; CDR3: CASSPGLAFTGELFF
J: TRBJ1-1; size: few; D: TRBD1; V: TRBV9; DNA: TGTGCCAGCAGCGTATGGCCGGGACAGGGGACCGAAGCTTTCTTT; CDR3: CASSVWPGQGTEAFF
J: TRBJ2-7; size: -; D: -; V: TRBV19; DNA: TGTGCCAGTAGTATAGTGGCCAGCTCCTACGAGCAGTACTTC; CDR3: CASSIVASSYEQYF
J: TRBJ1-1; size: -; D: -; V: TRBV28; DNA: TGTGCCAGCAGCGCCGACGTTCCCGGTGCTTTCTTT; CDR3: CASSADVPGAFF
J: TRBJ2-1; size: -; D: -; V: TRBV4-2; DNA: TGTGCCAGCAGCCAAGATATAGACGCGGGATTGAGCTCCTACAATGAGCAGTTCTTC; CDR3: CASSQDIDAGLSSYNEQFF
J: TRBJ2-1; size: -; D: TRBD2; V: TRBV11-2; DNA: TGTGCCAGCAGCCCCTCTAGCGGGAGGGCCGAGAATGAGCAGTTCTTC; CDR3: CASSPSSGRAENEQFF
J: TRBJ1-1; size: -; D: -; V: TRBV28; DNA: TGTGCCAGCAGTCGGGGTGGGGGGATGAGAACTGAAGCTTTCTTT; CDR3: CASSRGGGMRTEAFF
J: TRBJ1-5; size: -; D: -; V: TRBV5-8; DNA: TGTGCCAGCACCAAACCCGGGGGTGGTCCGGGACAGCCCCAGCATTTT; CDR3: CASTKPGGGPGQPQHF
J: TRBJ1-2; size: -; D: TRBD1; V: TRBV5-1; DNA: TGCGCCAGCTTCGAAGGGACAGGACTCTATGGCTACACCTTC; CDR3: CASFEGTGLYGYTF